A single sample is the source of the 5 T cell receptor beta chains below, sequenced in a study of T cell responses to AZD1222 COVID-19 vaccine. Method: immunoSEQ multiplex PCR; TCRdb's copy keeps in-frame clones and lacks some. This sample has tens of thousands of clones, with around nine tenths found just once. This specimen was peripheral blood, taken on day 0 of AZD1222 vaccination. These receptors originate from an adult in good health.

V is TRBV2 and J is TRBJ2-7; TRBD1 might be the D (5 bases). CDR1 SNHLY and CDR2 FYNNEI come from the germline V gene. The CDR3 spans 14 residues. V lost 3 bases to trimming and J lost 1 base, with 10 bases between them. The CDR3 DNA sequence: TGTGCCAGCAGTGAGTTTCAGGGTTCCTACGAGCAGTACTTC. Translation: CASSEFQGSYEQYF.

V is TRBV5-1 and J is TRBJ2-3; 10 bases are a match to TRBD2. The CDR3 totals 14 residues. Germline V lookup: CDR1 SGHRS, CDR2 YFSETQ. V lost 4 bases, J lost 3 bases, and 2 bases stayed unmatched. The DNA of the CDR3 is TGCGCCAGCAGCATGGGACTAGCGACAGATACGCAGTATTTT. Protein product: CASSMGLATDTQYF. The full variable domain, in which reference TRBV5-1 and TRBJ2-3 provide the parts outside the CDR3, is KAGVTQTPRYLIKTRGQQVTLSCSPISGHRSVSWYQQTPGQGLQFLFEYFSETQRNKGNFPGRFSGRQFSNSRSEMNVSTLELGDSALYLCASSMGLATDTQYFGPGTRLTVL.

This chain links TRBV5-1 with TRBJ2-1, with 8 bases lining up with TRBD1. This CDR3 spans 15 amino acids. V was clipped by 4 bases and J by 6 bases; unmatched bases: 9. The germline CDR1 and CDR2 sequences are SGHRS and YFSETQ. The DNA of the CDR3 is TGCGCCAGCAGCGTAGGACAGGGATCGGTCAATGAGCAGTTCTTC. Translation: CASSVGQGSVNEQFF.

V is TRBV19 and J is TRBJ2-1; 8 bases map to TRBD1. Germline CDR1 is LNHDA and CDR2 is SQIVND (reference sequence). The CDR3 has 13 residues. Trimming took 5 bases from V and 9 from J; bases not matched to a gene: 6. CDR3 nucleotide sequence: TGTGCCAGTAGTGAAAGGACAGGGAGTGAGCAGTTCTTC. Its translation: CASSERTGSEQFF.

This chain uses TRBV3-1 (or the pseudogene TRBV3-2) with TRBJ1-1; no clear D gene. The CDR3 is 14 residues long. Germline-derived CDR1 and CDR2 are LGHDT and YNNKEL (reference sequence). Trimming removed 6 bases from V and 1 base from J, with 12 bases in between. The CDR3 is CASRDEGANTEAFF. CDR3 DNA: TGTGCCAGCAGAGACGAGGGCGCGAACACTGAAGCTTTCTTT.